The entry below describes one TCR beta chain. Trimming removed 6 bases from V and 2 bases from J, with 17 bases in between. CDR1 and CDR2 from the germline V gene are MDHEN and SYDVKM. This CDR3 spans 15 amino acids. The source of the sample is a study of blood T cell repertoires in COVID-19. Turning to the study itself: In each case, the material was cDNA or gDNA derived from T cells, B-cell-depleted T cells, or PBMCs.

Some clones are missing from TCRdb's copy, which holds only in-frame ones; the method was immunoSEQ multiplex PCR. The table has 140,000 to 150,000 clones, approximately 79% seen once. The sequence was collected from a man aged 45-60 years with active or convalescent COVID-19. Sequenced: peripheral blood. V usage is TRBV28 and J usage is TRBJ2-7; TRBD1 is a possible D gene (8 bases). The CDR3 spells CASSSGQGGTYEQYF. CDR3 bases: TGTGCCAGCAGCTCCGGACAGGGAGGGACCTACGAGCAGTACTTC.